What follows are 10 T cell receptor beta chains derived from one specimen sequenced in a study of control samples from healthy donors and cancer patients. Here immunoSEQ multiplex PCR was the method, and the copy in TCRdb shows in-frame clones only, minus some. Of 74,000 or so clones listed, roughly 90% are singletons. Sequencing was done on a sample of blood. These receptors were taken from a man over 45 in good health.

V usage is TRBV3-1 (or the pseudogene TRBV3-2) and J usage is TRBJ1-1, with TRBD1 matching over 11 bases. Looked up from germline, CDR1 is LGHDT and CDR2 is YNNKEL (reference sequence). Trimming at V came to 4 bases and at J to 11 bases, leaving 9 bases not matched to a gene. This CDR3 is built from 14 residues. CDR3 in amino acids: CASSPYGQGAGAFF. The CDR3 nucleotides read TGTGCCAGCAGCCCTTACGGACAGGGGGCTGGTGCTTTCTTT.

This chain joins TRBV5-6 and TRBJ1-2, with 8 bases matching TRBD1. Losses at the gene ends were 4 bases for V and 1 base for J; bases not matched to a gene: 6. The length of the CDR3 is 15 residues. CDR1 is SGHDT and CDR2 is YYEEEE in the germline V gene. CDR3 in amino acids: CASSPGQGLNYGYTF. The CDR3 nucleotides are TGTGCCAGCAGCCCCGGACAGGGCCTTAACTATGGCTACACCTTC.

The rearrangement uses TRBV5-5 and TRBJ1-4; 7 bases are a match to TRBD1. The CDR3 loop spans 16 amino acids. The germline CDR1 and CDR2 sequences are SGHKS and YYEKEE (reference sequence). V lost 0 bases and J lost 4; bases outside the gene matches: 6. The CDR3 sequence: CASSLGQGMGNEKLFF. The CDR3 coding sequence is TGTGCCAGCAGCTTGGGACAGGGTATGGGTAATGAAAAACTGTTTTTT.

The chain combines TRBV10-2 with TRBJ2-7, with TRBD2 identical over 13 bases. The length of the CDR3 is 18 residues. The V segment lost 7 bases and the J segment 1 base; nucleotides outside the gene matches: 13. Germline V gene lookup returns CDR1 WSHSY and CDR2 SAAADI. CDR3 sequence (DNA): TGCGCCAGCACAGAAAGGACAGGGACTAGCGGGACGTCCTACGAGCAGTACTTC. This gives the protein CASTERTGTSGTSYEQYF.

The chain couples TRBV27 to TRBJ1-1, with 7 bases matching TRBD1. The CDR3 length is 16 residues. With 4 bases clipped from V and 1 base from J, the junction kept 9 bases outside the gene matches. Germline V gene data show CDR1 as MNHEY and CDR2 as SMNVEV (reference sequence). This chain's CDR3 is CASSSPGGPPNTEAFF. CDR3 coding DNA: TGTGCCAGCAGTTCCCCAGGGGGTCCGCCGAACACTGAAGCTTTCTTT.

V gene TRBV7-3 combines with J gene TRBJ2-3, with D possibly TRBD2 on 6 matching bases. The CDR3 is 15 residues long. Trimming shortened V by 5 bases and J by 3 bases, and 15 bases separated the two germline ends. Germline V gene data show CDR1 as SGHTA and CDR2 as FQGTGA. The CDR3 region is CASSATGGETDTQYF. The CDR3, as DNA: TGTGCCAGCAGCGCTACGGGCGGGGAGACAGATACGCAGTATTTT. The complete variable domain, with remaining parts taken from reference TRBV7-3 and TRBJ2-3, reads GAGVSQTPSNKVTEKGKYVELRCDPISGHTALYWYRQSLGQGPEFLIYFQGTGAADDSGLPNDRFFAVRPEGSVSTLKIQRTERGDSAVYLCASSATGGETDTQYFGPGTRLTVL.

The chain has TRBV2 and TRBJ2-1; 8 nucleotides align to TRBD2. Germline CDR1 reads SNHLY; CDR2 reads FYNNEI. The CDR3 runs 15 residues. V lost 6 bases to trimming and J lost 7 bases; unmatched junction nucleotides: 11. The CDR3 region is CASSPRGGGRNEQFF. CDR3 coding DNA: TGTGCCAGCAGCCCTAGGGGCGGGGGGCGAAATGAGCAGTTCTTC.

In this sample, this clone turned up once. This chain joins TRBV5-1 and TRBJ1-2; the D is unclear. Deletions cut 1 base from V and 8 bases from J, with 9 bases between. Germline V gives CDR1 SGHRS, CDR2 YFSETQ. The CDR3 covers 12 residues. CDR3 amino acids: CASSLSGEGYTF. The CDR3 coding sequence is TGCGCCAGCAGCTTGTCTGGGGAAGGCTACACCTTC.

V is TRBV6-2 or TRBV6-3 and J is TRBJ1-5; perhaps TRBD1 as D (6 bases). Germline V CDR1 and CDR2: MNHEY, SVGEGT. Trimming removed 1 base at V and 6 bases at J, with 13 bases between. The CDR3 has 15 residues. The CDR3 nucleotides read TGTGCCAGCAGTTACTACCGACAGGACGCTCAGCCCCAGCATTTT. Translation gives CASSYYRQDAQPQHF.

The gene calls are TRBV19 and TRBJ1-6; TRBD1 aligns across 7 bases. Per the germline V gene, CDR1 is LNHDA and CDR2 is SQIVND (reference sequence). The CDR3 totals 15 residues. The V gene end was trimmed by 5 bases and the J gene end by 12 bases; junction bases not matched to a gene: 13. In DNA form, the CDR3 reads TGTGCCAGTAGTGCCGCCACAGGGGTACCGGGACCCCTCCACTTT. As protein: CASSAATGVPGPLHF.